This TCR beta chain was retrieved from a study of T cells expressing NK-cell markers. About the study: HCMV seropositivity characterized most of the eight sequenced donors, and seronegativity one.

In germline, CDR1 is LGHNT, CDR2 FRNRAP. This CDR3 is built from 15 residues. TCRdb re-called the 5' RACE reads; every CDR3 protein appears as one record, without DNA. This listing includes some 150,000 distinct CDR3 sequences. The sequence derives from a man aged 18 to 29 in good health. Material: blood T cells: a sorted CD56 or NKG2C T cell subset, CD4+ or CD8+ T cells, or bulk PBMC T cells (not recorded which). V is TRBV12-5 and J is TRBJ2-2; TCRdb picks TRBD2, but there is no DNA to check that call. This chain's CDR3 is CAGQRGLERGGELFF.